The rows below give T cell receptor beta chains drawn from one sample of a study of CDR3 diversity in severe acne. In TCRdb, the PCR reads were re-called with MiXCR into one record per CDR3 protein. The sample lists approximately 80,000 distinct CDR3 sequences, under 65% occurring once. What was sequenced was blood. The receptors shown here come from a male donor in good health, without acne. CDR3s include the opening cysteine and the closing phenylalanine or tryptophan. A D gene is named only where the DNA matches it firmly. Some rows mark clone size as missing; the rest say once, few, many or name a class of expanded clone.

abundance	d_gene	v_gene	j_gene	CDR3nt	CDR3aa
NA	NA	TRBV19	TRBJ1-1	TGTGCCAGTAGCATATCCTCGAGAACTGAAGCTTTCTTT	CASSISSRTEAFF
NA	TRBD1	TRBV7-2	TRBJ2-1	TGTGCCAGCAGCCCGGGACAGGGGGGAGCCAAAAACAATGAGCAGTTCTTC	CASSPGQGGAKNNEQFF
NA	TRBD1	TRBV9	TRBJ2-7	TGTGCCAGCAGCGCGGACTCGGACAGGTACGAGCAGTACTTC	CASSADSDRYEQYF
few	NA	TRBV24-1	TRBJ1-5	TGTGCCACCAGGGGTCAGTGGGATCAGCCCCAGCATTTT	CATRGQWDQPQHF
NA	TRBD2	TRBV11-2	TRBJ2-3	TGTGCCAGCAGCTTAGATGGGTCTAGCGGGAGTTATACGCAGTATTTT	CASSLDGSSGSYTQYF
NA	TRBD1	TRBV24-1	TRBJ1-6	TGTGCCACCAGTGATCTAGCGGGACAGGGGGGTTCACCCCTCCACTTT	CATSDLAGQGGSPLHF
NA	NA	TRBV15	TRBJ1-2	TGTGCCACCAGCAGAGATAAGGGTCGCTACACCTTC	CATSRDKGRYTF
NA	TRBD2	TRBV7-3	TRBJ2-1	TGTGCCAGCAGTTCCCTAGCGGGTACCTACAATGAGCAGTTCTTC	CASSSLAGTYNEQFF
NA	TRBD1	TRBV5-1	TRBJ1-6	TGCGCCAGCAGCGGCCCGGGACAGCTTAATTCACCCCTCCACTTT	CASSGPGQLNSPLHF
NA	NA	TRBV9	TRBJ2-7	TGTGCCAGCAGCGTAGGAAGCGTCTACGAGCAGTACTTC	CASSVGSVYEQYF
NA	NA	TRBV10-3	TRBJ1-4	TGTGCCATCAGTGAAGAGGGGGGCACTAATGAAAAACTGTTTTTT	CAISEEGGTNEKLFF
NA	TRBD2	TRBV7-2	TRBJ2-2	TGTGCCAGCAGCCCTCCCGGACTAGCCTCTGGGGCCGGGGAGCTGTTTTTT	CASSPPGLASGAGELFF
NA	TRBD1	TRBV19	TRBJ1-2	TGTGCCAGTAGGAGCCTTCGGACAGGGGGCAGGGATGGCTACACCTTC	CASRSLRTGGRDGYTF
NA	NA	TRBV7-2	TRBJ2-7	TGTGCCAGCACCCCGCGGACAGGGAGGGCCTACGAGCAGTACTTC	CASTPRTGRAYEQYF
NA	TRBD1	TRBV5-1	TRBJ1-2	TGCGCCAGCAGCTTGTACCGGACAGGGGAGGATGGCTACACCTTC	CASSLYRTGEDGYTF
many	NA	TRBV20-1	TRBJ1-2	TGCAGTGCTAGAGGGTCGGGTAGCCTCTACTATGGCTACACCTTC	CSARGSGSLYYGYTF
NA	TRBD1	TRBV5-4	TRBJ1-1	TGTGCCAGCAGCGTGACAGGGGCGGATAACACTGAAGCTTTCTTT	CASSVTGADNTEAFF
NA	NA	TRBV9	TRBJ2-1	TGTGCCAGCAGCGTAGCTGTCGGTTACAATGAGCAGTTCTTC	CASSVAVGYNEQFF
NA	TRBD1	TRBV5-6	TRBJ2-5	TGTGCCAGCAGCAAAGGGACAGACCAAGAGACCCAGTACTTC	CASSKGTDQETQYF
NA	NA	TRBV19	TRBJ1-1	TGTGCCAGTGGACACCATCTGGGGGAAGGGGCCGTGAACACTGAAGCTTTCTTT	CASGHHLGEGAVNTEAFF
many	TRBD1	TRBV10-3	TRBJ1-2	TGTGCCATCAGTGACGACTGGACAGGCGATGGCTACACCTTC	CAISDDWTGDGYTF
NA	NA	TRBV7-3	TRBJ2-2	TGTGCCAGCAGCTATGGGCAGGGGCTGAAGCTGTTTTTT	CASSYGQGLKLFF
few	TRBD2	TRBV27	TRBJ2-5	TGTGCCAGCAGGGGACTAGCGGGAGATCGGGAGACCCAGTACTTC	CASRGLAGDRETQYF
few	TRBD1	TRBV7-9	TRBJ2-5	TGTGCCAGCAGCTTAGCGAGAGGGACAGGGGTACAAGAGACCCAGTACTTC	CASSLARGTGVQETQYF
NA	NA	TRBV9	TRBJ1-2	TGTGCCAGCAGCCAAGAAATTAACTATGGCTACACCTTC	CASSQEINYGYTF
few	NA	TRBV13	TRBJ1-2	TGTGCCAGCAGCTTACAGGGGCGTGATGGCTACACCTTC	CASSLQGRDGYTF
NA	TRBD2	TRBV12-3/TRBV12-4	TRBJ2-5	TGTGCCAGCAGTGTCGTGACTAGCGGGAGATCCGTCGGGGAGACCCAGTACTTC	CASSVVTSGRSVGETQYF
few	NA	TRBV24-1	TRBJ2-7	TGTGCCACCAGTGATTCGACAGGATACTTC	CATSDSTGYF
NA	TRBD2	TRBV15	TRBJ2-7	TGTATTTTTGTTCCACTAGCGGGAGGGCCCTACGAGCAGTACTTC	CIFVPLAGGPYEQYF
NA	NA	TRBV28	TRBJ1-2	TGTGCCAGCAGGGGGGGCGGGACAACCTATGGCTACACCTTC	CASRGGGTTYGYTF
NA	NA	TRBV19	TRBJ2-5	TGTACAAATAGTATAGGCCCGCTCCGGGAGACCCAGTACTTC	CTNSIGPLRETQYF
NA	TRBD1	TRBV3-1	TRBJ1-2	TGTGCCAGCAGCCTCCGACAGGGGCTTGGAGGCTACACCTTC	CASSLRQGLGGYTF
NA	NA	TRBV20-1	TRBJ2-7	TGCAGTGCTAGAGATTTAGAAGGGCGGTACGAGCAGTACTTC	CSARDLEGRYEQYF
NA	TRBD1	TRBV9	TRBJ1-2	TGTGCCAGCAGTGACCCCCGGACAGGGGGACATGGCTACACCTTC	CASSDPRTGGHGYTF
NA	TRBD1	TRBV2	TRBJ1-4	TGTGCCAGCAGTCGGGACAGGGGGGTGAAACTGTTTTTT	CASSRDRGVKLFF
NA	TRBD2	TRBV7-6	TRBJ2-7	TGTGCCAGCAGCTTGATCCGGGGGGTTTACAATGAGCAGTACTTC	CASSLIRGVYNEQYF
medium-sized	NA	TRBV25-1	TRBJ2-3	TGTGCCAGCCGCATCACAGATACGCAGTATTTT	CASRITDTQYF
NA	TRBD2	TRBV25-1	TRBJ2-1	TGTGCCAGCAGTGATGGGGGACTAGCGGCCCCTCTGGTGTTCTTC	CASSDGGLAAPLVFF
NA	NA	TRBV6-1	TRBJ2-7	TGTGCCAGCAGTGAAAGAGCGGAGACTTACGAGCAGTACTTC	CASSERAETYEQYF
NA	TRBD1	TRBV20-1	TRBJ1-5	TGCAGTGCTCTCCAGGGGGTGGGCAATCAGCCCCAGCATTTT	CSALQGVGNQPQHF